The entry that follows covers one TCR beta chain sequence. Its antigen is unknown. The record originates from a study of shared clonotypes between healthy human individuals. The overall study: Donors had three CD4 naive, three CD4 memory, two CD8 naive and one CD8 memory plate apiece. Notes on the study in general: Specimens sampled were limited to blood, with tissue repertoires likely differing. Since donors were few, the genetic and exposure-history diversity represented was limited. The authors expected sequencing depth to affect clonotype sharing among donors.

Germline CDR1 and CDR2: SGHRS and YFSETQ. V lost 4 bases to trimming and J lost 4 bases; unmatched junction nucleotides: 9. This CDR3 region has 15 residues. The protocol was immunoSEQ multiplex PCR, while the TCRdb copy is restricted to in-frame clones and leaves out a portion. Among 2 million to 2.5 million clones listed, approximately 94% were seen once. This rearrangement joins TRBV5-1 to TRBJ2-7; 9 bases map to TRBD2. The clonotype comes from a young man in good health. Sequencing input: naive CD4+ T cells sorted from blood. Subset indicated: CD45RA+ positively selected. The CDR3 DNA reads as TGCGCCAGCAGCCCGGGGGGACTAGCTAGGTACGAGCAGTACTTC. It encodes CASSPGGLARYEQYF.